A single sample gave rise to the 18 T cell receptor beta chains below, sequenced in a study of shared clonotypes between healthy human individuals. Generated by immunoSEQ multiplex PCR, the TCRdb table keeps only in-frame clones and is missing some. This table has approximately 2.3 million clones, 85% to 95% appearing once. Sequencing input: naive CD4+ T cells from PBMCs. The subset here: CD45RA+ positively selected. The receptors shown here come from a man in his late teens or twenties in good health. Some clones in this sample may be carry-over from other donors' samples.

This chain uses TRBV28 with TRBJ2-2; 9 positions match TRBD1. The V gene's germline CDR1 is MDHEN and CDR2 SYDVKM. The CDR3 has 12 residues. Losses at the gene ends were 11 bases for V and 6 bases for J; bases not matched to a gene: 4. The CDR3 bases are TGTGCCGGGACAGGGCCGGCCGGGGAGCTGTTTTTT. Encoded protein: CAGTGPAGELFF.

As concerns this clone: At one boundary the junction diverges from the germline segment, which might be a read error. The V and J genes are TRBV5-4 and TRBJ2-5; no reliable D call. CDR3 length: 14 amino acids. Per germline, CDR1 SGHNT and CDR2 YYREEE (reference sequence). CDR3 residues: CASRLAALEETQYF. CDR3 bases: TGTGCCAGCAGGTTGGCTGCCTTGGAGGAGACCCAGTACTTC.

The V and J genes are TRBV7-6 and TRBJ2-5; D may be TRBD1 (5 bases). Trimming shortened V by 5 bases and J by 4 bases, and 5 bases separated the two germline ends. The CDR3 totals 11 residues. Per the germline V gene, CDR1 is SGHVS and CDR2 is FNYEAQ. CDR3 in DNA: TGTGCCAGCAGCCAGGGAGAGACCCAGTACTTC. Amino acid sequence: CASSQGETQYF.

The CDR3 DNA is TGTGCCAGCAGCCCCGGACTAGCGGGGACCCTCCGGGAGACCCAGTACTTC. Translating gives CASSPGLAGTLRETQYF. The chain carries TRBV4-2 and TRBJ2-5; TRBD2 matches at 12 bases. The CDR3 has 17 residues. The germline V gene has CDR1 LGHNA and CDR2 YNFKEQ. The J segment lost 5 bases and the V segment lost 4 bases, leaving 11 bases of the junction unmatched.

CDR3 loop: CASSYTAGADTQYF. CDR3 nucleotide sequence: TGTGCCAGCAGCTACACCGCCGGGGCAGATACGCAGTATTTT. The chain employs TRBV28 and TRBJ2-3; weak D call: TRBD2 (5 bases). CDR1 is MDHEN and CDR2 is SYDVKM in the germline V gene. This CDR3 has 14 residues. Between the trimmed V and J ends, which lost 6 bases and 4 bases, there was a span of 14 bases. The full variable domain, with the rest looked up from reference TRBV28 and TRBJ2-3, is DVKVTQSSRYLVKRTGEKVFLECVQDMDHENMFWYRQDPGLGLRLIYFSYDVKMKEKGDIPEGYSVSREKKERFSLILESASTNQTSMYLCASSYTAGADTQYFGPGTRLTVL.

The gene calls are TRBV5-1 and TRBJ2-6, with 8 nucleotides matching TRBD1. The CDR3 runs to 17 residues. CDR1 is SGHRS, CDR2 YFSETQ, per germline. Trimming took 4 bases from V and 0 from J; bases not matched to a gene: 6. The CDR3 region has the DNA TGCGCCAGCAGCACCGACAGGGGTAGCTCTGGGGCCAACGTCCTGACTTTC. Translation gives CASSTDRGSSGANVLTF.

As concerns this clone: This same CDR3 is encoded by further DNA sequences in the sample. The gene calls are TRBV28 and TRBJ2-6; tentative D call: TRBD2 (6 bases). The CDR3 spans 15 residues. Trimming removed 3 bases from V and 2 bases from J, with 8 bases in between. Germline V lookup: CDR1 MDHEN, CDR2 SYDVKM. The DNA for the CDR3 is TGTGCCAGCAGTTTGGGGGGTACTGGGGCCAACGTCCTGACTTTC. Its translation is CASSLGGTGANVLTF.

This clone was detected once. The chain has TRBV2 and TRBJ2-7; TRBD2 is a possible D gene (6 bases). Deletions cut 6 bases from V and 4 bases from J, with 16 bases between. The CDR3 is 14 residues long. The V gene's germline CDR1 is SNHLY and CDR2 FYNNEI. CDR3 sequence (DNA): TGTGCCAGCAGGGGGACTTCTCTCGGATACGAGCAGTACTTC. This sequence encodes CASRGTSLGYEQYF.

The genes are TRBV28 and TRBJ1-5; TRBD1 might be the D (5 bases). Between the trimmed V and J ends, which lost 5 bases and 2 bases, there was a span of 16 bases. The CDR3 length is 16 residues. Germline CDR1 reads MDHEN; CDR2 reads SYDVKM. The CDR3, as DNA: TGTGCCAGCAGTCGCTCGAGGGGTAGGGGCAATCAGCCCCAGCATTTT. Residues: CASSRSRGRGNQPQHF.

This clone was detected only once. The V and J genes are TRBV27 and TRBJ2-7, with 11 bases lining up with TRBD2. The length of the CDR3 is 16 residues. Germline V gene sequence: CDR1 MNHEY, CDR2 SMNVEV (reference sequence). With V trimmed by 3 bases and J by 0 bases, 4 bases remained unmatched. The CDR3 DNA sequence: TGTGCCAGCAGTTTCCTAGCGGGAGGCCCCTCCTACGAGCAGTACTTC. This sequence encodes CASSFLAGGPSYEQYF.

The J gene is TRBJ2-6, the V gene TRBV10-3, with a weak D call TRBD2 (6 bases). Germline assignment: CDR1 ENHRY and CDR2 SYGVKD. Deletions cut 6 bases from V and 1 base from J, with 13 bases between. CDR3 length: 16 residues. In DNA form, the CDR3 reads TGTGCCATCAGCGAGGGGAGGAGATCTGGGGCCAACGTCCTGACTTTC. Translation gives CAISEGRRSGANVLTF.

This chain joins TRBV7-2 and TRBJ1-2; D remains ambiguous. Germline CDR1 is SGHTA and CDR2 is FQGNSA. This CDR3 region has 14 residues. The V gene lost 7 bases and the J gene lost 7 bases, with 19 bases spanning the gap. CDR3 protein: CASTPQTGSGGYTF. The CDR3 DNA reads TGTGCCAGCACCCCCCAAACGGGATCGGGTGGCTACACCTTC.

The CDR3 DNA reads as TGTGCCAGCAGTCGCCGGGACAGGTCCTACGAGCAGTACTTC. It translates to CASSRRDRSYEQYF. The V call is TRBV27, the J call TRBJ2-7, with 8 bases aligning to TRBD1. The J segment lost 1 base and the V segment lost 5 bases, leaving 4 bases of the junction unmatched. The CDR3 covers 14 residues. Germline CDR1 is MNHEY and CDR2 is SMNVEV (reference sequence).

This chain connects TRBV18 to TRBJ2-3; 7 bases match TRBD1. Germline values: CDR1 KGHSH, CDR2 LQKENI. J lost 1 base, V lost 4 bases, and 5 bases had no gene match. This CDR3 region has 15 residues. CDR3 region: CASSQPGTGTDTQYF. The CDR3 DNA follows: TGTGCCAGCTCACAACCCGGGACAGGCACAGATACGCAGTATTTT.

This sequence joins TRBV27 and TRBJ2-7; tentative D call: TRBD2 (6 bases). V shed 6 bases and J shed 5 bases, with 20 bases lying between them. The CDR3 length is 15 residues. From germline, CDR1 is MNHEY and CDR2 SMNVEV (reference sequence). The CDR3, as DNA: TGTGCCAGCAGCCCTACAGGAGGGATTTACCACGAGCAGTACTTC. Protein: CASSPTGGIYHEQYF.

As concerns this clone: Other DNA sequences in this specimen translate into the identical CDR3. V is TRBV5-4 and J is TRBJ2-7; 8 bases align to TRBD2. Looked up from germline, CDR1 is SGHNT and CDR2 is YYREEE (reference sequence). The CDR3 runs to 16 residues. J was trimmed by 2 bases and V by 0 bases; bases with no gene match: 7. The CDR3 sequence: CASSLGLAGTPYEQYF. The CDR3 DNA is TGTGCCAGCAGCTTGGGCTTAGCGGGAACCCCCTACGAGCAGTACTTC.

This rearrangement joins TRBV10-3 to TRBJ2-1; D unclear. The CDR3 is made up of 17 amino acids. V lost 6 bases and J lost 0, with 18 bases in between. Germline V CDR1 and CDR2: ENHRY, SYGVKD. The CDR3 region is CAISPWSGASSYNEQFF. DNA of the CDR3: TGTGCCATCAGCCCTTGGTCGGGCGCGAGCTCCTACAATGAGCAGTTCTTC.

The chain is built from TRBV7-2 and TRBJ1-4, with D possibly TRBD1 on 5 matching bases. The CDR3 has 15 residues. Trimming stripped 3 bases from V and 9 bases from J, with 17 bases between. Germline CDR1 SGHTA, CDR2 FQGNSA. The CDR3 sequence is CASSFFPGTPQKLFF. In DNA, the CDR3 is TGTGCCAGCAGCTTTTTTCCAGGGACCCCCCAAAAACTGTTTTTT.